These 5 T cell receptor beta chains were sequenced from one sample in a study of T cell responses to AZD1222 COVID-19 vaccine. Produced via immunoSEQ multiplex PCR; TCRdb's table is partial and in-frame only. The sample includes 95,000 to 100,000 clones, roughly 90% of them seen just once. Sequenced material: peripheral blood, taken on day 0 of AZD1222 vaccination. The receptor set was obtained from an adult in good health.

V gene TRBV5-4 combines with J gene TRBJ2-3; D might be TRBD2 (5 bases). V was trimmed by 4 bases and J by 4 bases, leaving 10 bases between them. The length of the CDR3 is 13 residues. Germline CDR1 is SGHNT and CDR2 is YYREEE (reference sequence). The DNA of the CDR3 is TGTGCCAGCAGCGGCACGGGGTCAGATACGCAGTATTTT. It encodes CASSGTGSDTQYF. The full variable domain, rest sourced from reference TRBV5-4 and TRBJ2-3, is ETGVTQSPTHLIKTRGQQVTLRCSSQSGHNTVSWYQQALGQGPQFIFQYYREEENGRGNFPPRFSGLQFPNYSSELNVNALELDDSALYLCASSGTGSDTQYFGPGTRLTVL.

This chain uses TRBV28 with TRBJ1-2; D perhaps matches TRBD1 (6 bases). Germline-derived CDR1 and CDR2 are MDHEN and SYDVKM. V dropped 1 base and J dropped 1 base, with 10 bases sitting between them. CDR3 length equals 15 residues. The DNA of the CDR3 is TGTGCCAGCAGTTTATCAGGGGCCAATAACTATGGCTACACCTTC. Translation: CASSLSGANNYGYTF.

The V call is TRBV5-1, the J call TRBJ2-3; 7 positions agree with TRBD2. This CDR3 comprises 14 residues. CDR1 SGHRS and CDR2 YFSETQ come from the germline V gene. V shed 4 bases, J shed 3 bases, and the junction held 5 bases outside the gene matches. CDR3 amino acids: CASSPRAGTDTQYF. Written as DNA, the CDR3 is TGCGCCAGCAGCCCTAGAGCGGGAACAGATACGCAGTATTTT. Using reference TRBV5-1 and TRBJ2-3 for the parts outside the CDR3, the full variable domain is KAGVTQTPRYLIKTRGQQVTLSCSPISGHRSVSWYQQTPGQGLQFLFEYFSETQRNKGNFPGRFSGRQFSNSRSEMNVSTLELGDSALYLCASSPRAGTDTQYFGPGTRLTVL.

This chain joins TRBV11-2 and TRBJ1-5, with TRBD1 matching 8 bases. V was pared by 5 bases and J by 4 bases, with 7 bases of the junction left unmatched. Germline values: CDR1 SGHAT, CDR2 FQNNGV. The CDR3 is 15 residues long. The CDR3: CASSLGQGPNQPQHF. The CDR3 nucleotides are TGTGCCAGCAGCCTCGGACAGGGCCCTAATCAGCCCCAGCATTTT.

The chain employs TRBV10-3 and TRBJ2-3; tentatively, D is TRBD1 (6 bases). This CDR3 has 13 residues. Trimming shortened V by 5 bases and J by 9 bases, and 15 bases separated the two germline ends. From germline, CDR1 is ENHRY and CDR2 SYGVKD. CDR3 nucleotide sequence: TGTGCCATCAGTCCGACAGGATCCACCACGCAGTATTTT. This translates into CAISPTGSTTQYF.